What follows are 12 T cell receptor beta chains derived from one specimen sequenced in a study of cytomegalovirus exposure and HLA in healthy donors. With 60 Vbeta and 13 Jbeta primers, the PCR was carried out. Profiling relied on immunoSEQ multiplex PCR, and the TCRdb table lists in-frame clones only, not all of them. The table includes under 150,000 clones, 50% to 65% detected once. Sequencing was performed on PBMCs. Every receptor here comes from a man between 40 and 49 years old in good health and CMV-seropositive.

CDR3: CASSPDRGRLLDDGYTF. The CDR3 DNA reads as TGTGCCAGCAGCCCAGACAGGGGTCGGTTGTTGGACGATGGCTACACCTTC. V and J are TRBV7-8 and TRBJ1-2; 8 nucleotides agree with TRBD1. Looked up from germline, CDR1 is SGHVS and CDR2 is FQNEAQ. V gave up 5 bases and J gave up 6 bases; unmatched junction bases: 17. The CDR3 has 17 residues.

V gene TRBV6-1 combines with J gene TRBJ1-1, with a tentative D call TRBD1 (6 bases). Germline V CDR1 and CDR2: MNHNS, SASEGT. Trimming stripped 5 bases from V and 7 bases from J, with 17 bases between. CDR3 length equals 14 residues. The CDR3 DNA sequence: TGTGCCAGCAGTTCCGGACAGACATGGGGTGAAGCTTTCTTT. Its translation is CASSSGQTWGEAFF.

The V call is TRBV6-5, the J call TRBJ2-1, with unresolved D. This CDR3 spans 11 amino acids. CDR1 and CDR2 (germline): MNHEY, SVGAGI. V lost 4 bases, J lost 10 bases, and 8 bases lay in between. CDR3 sequence: CASSSPREQFF. CDR3 DNA: TGTGCCAGCAGTTCCCCTAGGGAGCAGTTCTTC.

The rearrangement uses TRBV6-5 and TRBJ2-7; TRBD1 is a possible D gene (6 bases). With 0 bases removed from V and 3 bases from J, the gap between germline ends came to 9 bases. The CDR3 contains 14 residues. CDR1 is MNHEY and CDR2 is SVGAGI in the germline V gene. The CDR3 nucleotides read TGTGCCAGCAGTTACTCCGGACAGCGCTACGAGCAGTACTTC. It encodes CASSYSGQRYEQYF.

This chain joins TRBV6-5 and TRBJ2-7, with TRBD1 matching 7 bases. V lost 2 bases to trimming and J lost 6 bases; unmatched junction nucleotides: 4. This CDR3 has 13 residues. Per the germline V gene, CDR1 is MNHEY and CDR2 is SVGAGI. CDR3 residues: CASSYTAGGEQYF. The DNA of the CDR3 is TGTGCCAGCAGTTACACAGCAGGGGGCGAGCAGTACTTC.

The chain employs TRBV6-5 and TRBJ2-7; 14 bases map to TRBD2. V shed 0 bases, J shed 5 bases, and the junction held 3 bases outside the gene matches. Germline CDR1 MNHEY, CDR2 SVGAGI. The CDR3 has 16 residues. The CDR3 bases are TGTGCCAGCAGTTACTCGGGACTAGCGGGAGTTGACGAGCAGTACTTC. Its protein is CASSYSGLAGVDEQYF.

The CDR3, as DNA: TGTGCCAGCAGCGGGAGGGAGACTAGCGGGATTGATGAGCAGTTCTTC. As protein: CASSGRETSGIDEQFF. The chain joins TRBV7-6 to TRBJ2-1, with 11 positions matching TRBD2. V shed 5 bases and J 8 bases; nucleotides not matched to a gene: 11. Germline CDR1 SGHVS, CDR2 FNYEAQ. The CDR3 spans 16 residues.

This chain uses TRBV9 with TRBJ2-3, with D unclear. The V gene lost 3 bases and the J gene lost 4 bases, with 15 bases spanning the gap. Per the germline V gene, CDR1 is SGDLS and CDR2 is YYNGEE. The length of the CDR3 is 15 residues. The CDR3 reads CASSATKTRPDTQYF. The CDR3 DNA is TGTGCCAGCAGCGCCACAAAAACCCGCCCAGATACGCAGTATTTT.

The V gene is TRBV19, the J gene TRBJ2-2; TRBD2 agrees at 8 bases. CDR1 and CDR2 from the germline V gene are LNHDA and SQIVND (reference sequence). The CDR3 runs to 17 residues. V was pared by 3 bases and J by 3 bases, with 9 bases of the junction left unmatched. CDR3 DNA: TGTGCCAGTAGTATGGAACTAGCGGCTCCCCACACCGGGGAGCTGTTTTTT. This encodes CASSMELAAPHTGELFF.

The chain uses TRBV4-2 and TRBJ2-3; 15 nucleotides line up with TRBD2. The CDR3 loop spans 19 amino acids. The junction had 10 bases not matched to a gene; V was cut back by 3 bases and J by 3 bases. Germline V gene data show CDR1 as LGHNA and CDR2 as YNFKEQ. CDR3 region: CASSHSGTSGGWATDTQYF. In nucleotides, the CDR3 is TGTGCCAGCAGCCACTCTGGGACTAGCGGGGGGTGGGCTACAGATACGCAGTATTTT.

The chain links TRBV28 to TRBJ2-1, with 10 bases matching TRBD2. V lost 7 bases, J lost 8 bases, and 14 bases stayed unmatched. Per germline, CDR1 MDHEN and CDR2 SYDVKM. The CDR3 sequence is 16 residues long. In nucleotides, the CDR3 is TGTGCCAGCACCGAATCTAGCGGGAGCGCCCCTCATGAGCAGTTCTTC. It encodes CASTESSGSAPHEQFF.

The V and J genes are TRBV28 and TRBJ2-1; a possible D gene is TRBD2 (6 bases). With 8 bases removed from V and 6 bases from J, the gap between germline ends came to 20 bases. The V gene's germline CDR1 is MDHEN and CDR2 SYDVKM. CDR3 length: 15 residues. CDR3 protein: CASLGGSSGFNEQFF. The DNA of the CDR3 is TGTGCCAGCCTGGGGGGTAGTTCGGGCTTCAATGAGCAGTTCTTC. Variable domain in full (rest from reference TRBV28 and TRBJ2-1): DVKVTQSSRYLVKRTGEKVFLECVQDMDHENMFWYRQDPGLGLRLIYFSYDVKMKEKGDIPEGYSVSREKKERFSLILESASTNQTSMYLCASLGGSSGFNEQFFGPGTRLTVL.